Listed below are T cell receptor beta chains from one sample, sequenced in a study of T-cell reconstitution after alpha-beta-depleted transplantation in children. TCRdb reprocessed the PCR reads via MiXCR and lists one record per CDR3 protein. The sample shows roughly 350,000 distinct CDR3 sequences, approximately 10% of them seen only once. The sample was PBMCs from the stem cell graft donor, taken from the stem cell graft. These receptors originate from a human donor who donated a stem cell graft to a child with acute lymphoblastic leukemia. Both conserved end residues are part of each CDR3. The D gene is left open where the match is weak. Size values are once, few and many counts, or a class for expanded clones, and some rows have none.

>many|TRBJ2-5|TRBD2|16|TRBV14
TGTGCCAGCAGCCTTGGACTAGCGGGAGGGAGTGAGACCCAGTACTTC
CASSLGLAGGSETQYF
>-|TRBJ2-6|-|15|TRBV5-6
TGTGCCAGCAGCTTCCGGAGCTCTGGGGCCAACGTCCTGACTTTC
CASSFRSSGANVLTF
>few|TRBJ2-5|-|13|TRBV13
TGTGCCAGCAGCCGGGAAAGACAAGAGACCCAGTACTTC
CASSRERQETQYF
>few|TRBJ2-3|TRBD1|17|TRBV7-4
TGTGCCAGCAGCTTAGGTCCACCGGGACAGGGTTTGGATACGCAGTATTTT
CASSLGPPGQGLDTQYF
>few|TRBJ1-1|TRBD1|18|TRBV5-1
TGCGCCAGCAGCTTCCGGGACAGGGTGGAGGGGATTCTCACTGAAGCTTTCTTT
CASSFRDRVEGILTEAFF
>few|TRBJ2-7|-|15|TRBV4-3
TGCGCCAGCAGCCAGCGGGCCGGGAGCTCCTACGAGCAGTACTTC
CASSQRAGSSYEQYF
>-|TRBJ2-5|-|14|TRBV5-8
TGTGCCAGCAGCAACTGGTTCAGCCAAGAGACCCAGTACTTC
CASSNWFSQETQYF
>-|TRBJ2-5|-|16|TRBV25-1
TGTGCCAGCAGTGACTCGACAGGGAGGGGACCAGAGACCCAGTACTTC
CASSDSTGRGPETQYF
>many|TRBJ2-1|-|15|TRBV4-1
TGCGCCAGCAGCCAAGGGAGGGGCTCCTACAATGAGCAGTTCTTC
CASSQGRGSYNEQFF
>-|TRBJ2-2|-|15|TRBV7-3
TGTGCCAGCAGGCCGGGAGCGGGGAACACCGGGGAGCTGTTTTTT
CASRPGAGNTGELFF
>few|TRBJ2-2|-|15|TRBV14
TGTGCCAGCAGCCAAGGCAGGGGGAACACCGGGGAGCTGTTTTTT
CASSQGRGNTGELFF
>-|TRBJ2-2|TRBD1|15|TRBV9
TGTGCCAGCAGCCCCTGGGACAGCGCCACCGGGGAGCTGTTTTTT
CASSPWDSATGELFF
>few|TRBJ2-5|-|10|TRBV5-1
TGCGGACAAGGGGGGGAGACCCAGTACTTC
CGQGGETQYF
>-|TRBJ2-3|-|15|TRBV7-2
TGTGCCAGCAGCTTAGTCTCCGCTAGCACAGATACGCAGTATTTT
CASSLVSASTDTQYF
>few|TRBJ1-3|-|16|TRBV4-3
TGCGCCAGCAGCCAAGAACGGGGGAGCTCTGGAAACACCATATATTTT
CASSQERGSSGNTIYF
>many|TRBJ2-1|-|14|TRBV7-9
TGTGCCAGCAGCTCCCAGGGATCCTACAATGAGCAGTTCTTC
CASSSQGSYNEQFF
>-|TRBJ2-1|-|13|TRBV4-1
TGCGCCAGCAGCCAACTTGGGGGCAATGAGCAGTTCTTC
CASSQLGGNEQFF
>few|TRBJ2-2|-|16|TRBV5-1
TGCGCCAGCAGCATCTTAGGCCACTTCCCCGCCGGGGAGCTGTTTTTT
CASSILGHFPAGELFF
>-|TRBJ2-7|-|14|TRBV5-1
TGCGCCAGCACCCAGGCAGGGAACACCTACGAGCAGTACTTC
CASTQAGNTYEQYF
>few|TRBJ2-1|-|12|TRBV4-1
TGCGCCAGCAGCCAAGAGGGGCATGAGCAGTTCTTC
CASSQEGHEQFF
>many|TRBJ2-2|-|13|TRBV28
TGTGCCAGCACTGAGCGGAACACCGGGGAGCTGTTTTTT
CASTERNTGELFF
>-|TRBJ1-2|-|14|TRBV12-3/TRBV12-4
TGTGCCAGCACCCCCCCGGGACTTAACTATGGCTACACCTTC
CASTPPGLNYGYTF
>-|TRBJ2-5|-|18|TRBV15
TGTGCCACCAGCAGAGCCCACCTTACAGGGAAAGTAAGAGAGACCCAGTACTTC
CATSRAHLTGKVRETQYF
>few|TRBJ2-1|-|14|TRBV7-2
TGTGCCAGCAGCTTATCGCGCTCCTACAATGAGCAGTTCTTC
CASSLSRSYNEQFF
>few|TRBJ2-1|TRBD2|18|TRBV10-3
TGTGCCATCAGTGAGTCACTAGCGGGAGGGCCCGGACCCCATGAGCAGTTCTTC
CAISESLAGGPGPHEQFF
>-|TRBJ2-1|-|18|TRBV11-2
TGTGCCAGCAGCTTAGGAAGCCCGGGGGACGAACCCTACAATGAGCAGTTCTTC
CASSLGSPGDEPYNEQFF
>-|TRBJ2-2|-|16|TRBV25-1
TGTGCCAGCAGTGAATCCCCCTCAGCCCGCACCGGGGAGCTGTTTTTT
CASSESPSARTGELFF
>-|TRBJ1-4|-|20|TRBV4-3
TGCGCCAGCAGCCTTAAGAAAATAGGAGGGTACCTCCCAACTAATGAAAAACTGTTTTTT
CASSLKKIGGYLPTNEKLFF
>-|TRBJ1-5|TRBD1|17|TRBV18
TGTGCCAGCTCACCACCGAACCAGGGGGTTCGCAATCAGCCCCAGCATTTT
CASSPPNQGVRNQPQHF
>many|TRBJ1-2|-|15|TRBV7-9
TGTGCCAGCAGCTTAATACGAGGGGAGGGCTATGGCTACACCTTC
CASSLIRGEGYGYTF
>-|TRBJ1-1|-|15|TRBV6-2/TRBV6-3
TGTGCCAGCAGTGACAGAGGCGGAGGTCGCACTGAAGCTTTCTTT
CASSDRGGGRTEAFF
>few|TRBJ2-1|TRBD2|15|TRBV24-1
TGTGCCACCAGTGACGGGACTAGCGGGAGAAATGAGCAGTTCTTC
CATSDGTSGRNEQFF
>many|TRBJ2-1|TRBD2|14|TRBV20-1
TGCAGTGCTAGGACGCTAGCGGGGATCAATGAGCAGTTCTTC
CSARTLAGINEQFF
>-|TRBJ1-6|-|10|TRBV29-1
TGCAGCGTTGGTCCGGATCCCCTCCACTTT
CSVGPDPLHF
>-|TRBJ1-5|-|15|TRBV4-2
TGTGCCAGCAGCCAAGATAGGGTCCTCTATCAGCCCCAGCATTTT
CASSQDRVLYQPQHF
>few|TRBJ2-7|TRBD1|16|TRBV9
TGTGCCAGCAGCCCCCTCCCTGGGACAGTCTCCTACGAGCAGTACTTC
CASSPLPGTVSYEQYF
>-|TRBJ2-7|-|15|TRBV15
TGTGCCACCAGCAGAGGAGGGGTACGGGCCTACGAGCAGTACTTC
CATSRGGVRAYEQYF
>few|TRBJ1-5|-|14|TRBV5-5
TGTGCCAGCAGCTTGGTTGGGTGGGGACAGCCCCAGCATTTT
CASSLVGWGQPQHF
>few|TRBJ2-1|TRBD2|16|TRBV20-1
TGCAGTGCTAGAGATTTAGCGGGGCCCCGTTTTGCTGAGCAGTTCTTC
CSARDLAGPRFAEQFF
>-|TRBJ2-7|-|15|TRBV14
TGTGCCAGCAGCGATATCCGACACGGTCCCTACGAGCAGTACTTC
CASSDIRHGPYEQYF
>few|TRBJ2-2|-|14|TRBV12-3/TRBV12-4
TGTGCCAGCAGTGTTCGGTCGAACACCGGGGAGCTGTTTTTT
CASSVRSNTGELFF
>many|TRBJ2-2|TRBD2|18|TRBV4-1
TGCGCCAGCAGCCAAGTGGGGGGACTAGCGGGATTCACCGGGGAGCTGTTTTTT
CASSQVGGLAGFTGELFF
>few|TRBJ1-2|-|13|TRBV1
TGCACCAGCAGCCAAGATGGGAGCTGTGGCTACACCTTC
CTSSQDGSCGYTF
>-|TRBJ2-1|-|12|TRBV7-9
TGTGCCAGCAGCCACAGCCACAATGAGCAGTTCTTC
CASSHSHNEQFF
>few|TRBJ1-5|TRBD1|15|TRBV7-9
TGTGCCAGCAGCGGGGGGACAGGTCTCAATCAGCCCCAGCATTTT
CASSGGTGLNQPQHF
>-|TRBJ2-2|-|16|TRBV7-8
TGTGCCAGCAGCTTAGTCGGAGCCGCTTGGAGCGGGGAGCTGTTTTTT
CASSLVGAAWSGELFF